These T cell receptor beta chains were read from a single sample in a study of blood T cell repertoires in COVID-19. Method: immunoSEQ multiplex PCR; TCRdb's copy keeps in-frame clones and lacks some. Of hundreds of thousands of clones listed, approximately 85% are singletons. The sequenced sample was peripheral blood. These TCRs come from a man aged 45-60 years with COVID-19, enrolled during active disease. CDR3s include the opening cysteine and the closing phenylalanine or tryptophan. A D gene is named only where the DNA matches it firmly. The size of a clone is reported for some rows only, either as once, few or many, or as a class for expanded clones.

D: .
J: TRBJ1-4
size: .
V: TRBV5-1
CDR3: CASSLRRAEKLFF
DNA: TGCGCCAGCAGCTTGAGGAGGGCTGAAAAACTGTTTTTT

D: .
J: TRBJ2-3
size: .
V: TRBV27
CDR3: CASSITHRDSVYF
DNA: TGTGCCAGCAGTATAACCCACCGCGACAGTGTGTATTTT

D: .
J: TRBJ1-2
size: few
V: TRBV4-2
CDR3: CASSQDKGYGGYTF
DNA: TGTGCCAGCAGCCAAGATAAGGGGTATGGTGGCTACACCTTC

D: TRBD2
J: TRBJ2-5
size: .
V: TRBV19
CDR3: CASSIRKTSGGETQYF
DNA: TGTGCCAGTAGTATAAGGAAAACTAGCGGGGGTGAGACCCAGTACTTC

D: TRBD2
J: TRBJ2-5
size: .
V: TRBV19
CDR3: CASSTILAGGRETQYF
DNA: TGTGCCAGTAGTACCATTCTAGCGGGGGGGCGAGAGACCCAGTACTTC

D: TRBD1
J: TRBJ1-6
size: .
V: TRBV7-9
CDR3: CASSPRQGEFSPLHF
DNA: TGTGCCAGCAGCCCCCGGCAGGGGGAATTTTCACCCCTCCACTTT

D: .
J: TRBJ1-3
size: .
V: TRBV30
CDR3: CAWMKVRVGGFSGNTIYF
DNA: TGTGCCTGGATGAAAGTTAGGGTCGGAGGATTCTCTGGAAACACCATATATTTT

D: .
J: TRBJ1-1
size: .
V: TRBV19
CDR3: CASSVGKALTVTEAFF
DNA: TGTGCCAGTAGTGTGGGGAAGGCCCTGACAGTTACTGAAGCTTTCTTT

D: TRBD2
J: TRBJ2-5
size: .
V: TRBV4-1
CDR3: CASSQEPGLAGEETQYF
DNA: TGCGCCAGCAGCCAAGAGCCCGGGCTAGCGGGGGAAGAGACCCAGTACTTC

D: .
J: TRBJ1-5
size: .
V: TRBV6-5
CDR3: CASIKSGEGNQPQHF
DNA: TGTGCCAGCATCAAGAGCGGGGAAGGCAATCAGCCCCAGCATTTT

D: .
J: TRBJ2-2
size: .
V: TRBV24-1
CDR3: CATSDPRDTYTGELFF
DNA: TGTGCCACCAGTGATCCCAGGGACACCTACACCGGGGAGCTGTTTTTT

D: .
J: TRBJ1-1
size: .
V: TRBV7-2
CDR3: CASSLAGAGNTEAFF
DNA: TGTGCCAGCAGCTTAGCGGGGGCGGGGAACACTGAAGCTTTCTTT

D: TRBD2
J: TRBJ2-1
size: .
V: TRBV4-2
CDR3: CASGSGQSSYNEQFF
DNA: TGTGCCAGCGGTAGCGGGCAGTCTTCATACAATGAGCAGTTCTTC

D: .
J: TRBJ2-2
size: .
V: TRBV27
CDR3: CASSFRALNTGELFF
DNA: TGTGCCAGCAGTTTCAGGGCTTTAAACACCGGGGAGCTGTTTTTT

D: TRBD1
J: TRBJ1-2
size: .
V: TRBV28
CDR3: CASSNRDRAGGYTF
DNA: TGTGCCAGCAGTAACAGGGACAGGGCAGGCGGCTACACCTTC

D: .
J: TRBJ1-4
size: .
V: TRBV25-1
CDR3: CASSEYTGSEEKLFF
DNA: TGTGCCAGCAGTGAATACACAGGGTCTGAAGAAAAACTGTTTTTT

D: .
J: TRBJ1-5
size: .
V: TRBV7-2
CDR3: CASSTLPTVQPQHF
DNA: TGTGCCAGCAGCACTCTTCCGACAGTTCAGCCCCAGCATTTT

D: .
J: TRBJ2-1
size: once
V: TRBV6-5
CDR3: CASSPPTIYNEQFF
DNA: TGTGCCAGCAGCCCCCCCACTATCTACAATGAGCAGTTCTTC

D: TRBD1
J: TRBJ2-6
size: .
V: TRBV18
CDR3: CASSLQGDPLKRSGANVLTF
DNA: TGTGCCAGCTCATTACAGGGGGATCCCCTAAAGCGGTCTGGGGCCAACGTCCTGACTTTC

D: .
J: TRBJ1-5
size: .
V: TRBV9
CDR3: CASSPRGDGTQPQHF
DNA: TGTGCCAGCAGCCCCCGCGGGGACGGAACTCAGCCCCAGCATTTT

D: TRBD2
J: TRBJ2-7
size: .
V: TRBV9
CDR3: CASSPNLGLAGNEQYF
DNA: TGTGCCAGCAGCCCCAACCTAGGACTAGCGGGGAATGAGCAGTACTTC

D: .
J: TRBJ2-1
size: .
V: TRBV6-5
CDR3: CASRPRTYNEQFF
DNA: TGTGCCAGCAGACCTCGAACTTACAATGAGCAGTTCTTC

D: TRBD2
J: TRBJ2-3
size: .
V: TRBV27
CDR3: CASRRLAGGRVSQYF
DNA: TGTGCCAGCAGGCGACTAGCGGGGGGGAGGGTGTCGCAGTATTTT

D: .
J: TRBJ2-2
size: few
V: TRBV6-2/TRBV6-3
CDR3: CASSYSLRGPNTGELFF
DNA: TGTGCCAGCAGTTACTCTCTGCGGGGCCCGAACACCGGGGAGCTGTTTTTT

D: TRBD2
J: TRBJ2-1
size: .
V: TRBV30
CDR3: CAWSVALAGGRSYNEQFF
DNA: TGTGCCTGGAGTGTAGCACTAGCGGGGGGGAGGTCCTACAATGAGCAGTTCTTC

D: .
J: TRBJ2-7
size: .
V: TRBV2
CDR3: CASKSQVFYEQYF
DNA: TGTGCCAGCAAAAGCCAGGTTTTCTACGAGCAGTACTTC

D: .
J: TRBJ2-7
size: .
V: TRBV11-2
CDR3: CVSSLVGGLGDSNEQYF
DNA: TGTGTCAGCAGCTTAGTCGGAGGGTTGGGGGACAGCAACGAGCAGTACTTC

D: .
J: TRBJ2-7
size: .
V: TRBV28
CDR3: CASRVSEKGVGSYEQYF
DNA: TGTGCCAGCAGGGTATCCGAAAAGGGGGTAGGGTCCTACGAGCAGTACTTC

D: TRBD2
J: TRBJ2-3
size: few
V: TRBV5-1
CDR3: CASSYGTSGGYTDTQYF
DNA: TGCGCCAGCAGCTACGGGACTAGCGGGGGTTACACAGATACGCAGTATTTT

D: .
J: TRBJ2-7
size: .
V: TRBV6-6
CDR3: CASSSVLRSSYEQYF
DNA: TGTGCCAGCAGTTCTGTCCTGAGGAGCTCCTACGAGCAGTACTTC

D: TRBD1
J: TRBJ1-2
size: .
V: TRBV6-5
CDR3: CASRGTGSYYGYTF
DNA: TGTGCCAGCAGAGGGACAGGGTCCTACTATGGCTACACCTTC

D: TRBD1
J: TRBJ2-1
size: .
V: TRBV10-3
CDR3: CAISPTGAIYNEQFF
DNA: TGTGCCATCAGCCCGACAGGGGCCATCTACAATGAGCAGTTCTTC

D: .
J: TRBJ2-2
size: .
V: TRBV5-1
CDR3: CASSLAGVEDGELFF
DNA: TGCGCCAGCAGCTTGGCGGGGGTTGAGGACGGGGAGCTGTTTTTT

D: .
J: TRBJ2-1
size: .
V: TRBV24-1
CDR3: CATSDLPQGSSYNEQFF
DNA: TGTGCCACCAGTGATTTGCCCCAGGGGAGCTCCTACAATGAGCAGTTCTTC

D: .
J: TRBJ1-3
size: .
V: TRBV28
CDR3: CASSFQIGNTIYF
DNA: TGTGCCAGCAGTTTCCAGATTGGAAACACCATATATTTT

D: TRBD1
J: TRBJ2-1
size: .
V: TRBV19
CDR3: CASSMGGQAHNEQFF
DNA: TGTGCCAGTAGTATGGGGGGACAGGCTCACAATGAGCAGTTCTTC

D: TRBD2
J: TRBJ2-7
size: .
V: TRBV7-3
CDR3: CASSLVAGGVEQYF
DNA: TGTGCCAGCAGCTTAGTAGCGGGGGGTGTCGAGCAGTACTTC

D: TRBD2
J: TRBJ2-3
size: .
V: TRBV5-1
CDR3: CASSLVTSGGADTQYF
DNA: TGCGCCAGCAGCTTAGTCACTAGCGGGGGCGCAGATACGCAGTATTTT

D: TRBD1
J: TRBJ2-1
size: .
V: TRBV5-1
CDR3: CASSLTGLPNEQFF
DNA: TGCGCCAGCAGCCTGACAGGGCTGCCCAATGAGCAGTTCTTC

D: .
J: TRBJ1-6
size: .
V: TRBV6-2/TRBV6-3
CDR3: CASSPRVSSEGPGWDNSPLHF
DNA: TGTGCCAGCAGTCCGAGGGTTAGTTCGGAGGGCCCCGGGTGGGATAATTCACCCCTCCACTTT

D: .
J: TRBJ2-5
size: .
V: TRBV10-3
CDR3: CAISVWGGAPQETQYF
DNA: TGTGCCATCAGTGTATGGGGGGGGGCCCCACAAGAGACCCAGTACTTC

D: .
J: TRBJ1-5
size: .
V: TRBV30
CDR3: CAWSPSGNQPQHF
DNA: TGTGCCTGGAGTCCCTCAGGGAATCAGCCCCAGCATTTT

D: .
J: TRBJ2-7
size: .
V: TRBV29-1
CDR3: CSVVGGASSYEQYF
DNA: TGCAGCGTTGTTGGCGGTGCCAGCTCCTACGAGCAGTACTTC

D: TRBD1
J: TRBJ2-2
size: .
V: TRBV18
CDR3: CASSQRQGAYTGELFF
DNA: TGTGCCAGCTCCCAGAGACAGGGGGCATACACCGGGGAGCTGTTTTTT

D: .
J: TRBJ2-3
size: .
V: TRBV11-2
CDR3: CASSLVEGAYPTQYF
DNA: TGTGCCAGCAGCTTGGTTGAAGGAGCATACCCTACGCAGTATTTT

D: .
J: TRBJ2-2
size: .
V: TRBV19
CDR3: CASSIGLTGELFF
DNA: TGTGCCAGTAGTATCGGACTTACCGGGGAGCTGTTTTTT

D: .
J: TRBJ2-3
size: .
V: TRBV7-3
CDR3: CASNERALGATDTQYF
DNA: TGTGCCAGCAACGAGCGCGCCCTAGGGGCCACAGATACGCAGTATTTT

D: .
J: TRBJ1-2
size: .
V: TRBV12-5
CDR3: CASGSTGSNYGYTF
DNA: TGTGCTAGTGGTTCGACAGGTTCTAACTATGGCTACACCTTC

D: .
J: TRBJ2-7
size: .
V: TRBV7-9
CDR3: CASGSRTNYEQYF
DNA: TGTGCCAGCGGATCACGGACAAATTACGAGCAGTACTTC

D: TRBD1
J: TRBJ2-3
size: .
V: TRBV6-1
CDR3: CASSDSQGWKGTDTQYF
DNA: TGTGCCAGCAGTGATTCACAGGGGTGGAAGGGCACAGATACGCAGTATTTT

D: TRBD1
J: TRBJ1-2
size: .
V: TRBV18
CDR3: CASSPTGQGHGYTF
DNA: TGTGCCAGCTCACCAACTGGACAGGGGCATGGCTACACCTTC

D: .
J: TRBJ2-7
size: .
V: TRBV7-2
CDR3: CASSLGSGSEQYF
DNA: TGTGCCAGCAGCTTAGGTTCGGGTTCCGAGCAGTACTTC

D: TRBD1
J: TRBJ1-2
size: .
V: TRBV19
CDR3: CASSADRGNYGYTF
DNA: TGTGCCAGTAGTGCGGACAGGGGGAACTATGGCTACACCTTC

D: TRBD1
J: TRBJ1-4
size: .
V: TRBV28
CDR3: CASSLRAGRGREKLFF
DNA: TGTGCCAGCAGTTTGAGGGCGGGCAGGGGGCGTGAAAAACTGTTTTTT

D: TRBD1
J: TRBJ2-3
size: .
V: TRBV7-3
CDR3: CASSSKGTGGTDTQYF
DNA: TGTGCCAGCAGCTCCAAGGGGACAGGGGGCACAGATACGCAGTATTTT

D: .
J: TRBJ1-2
size: few
V: TRBV2
CDR3: CASSVFGGLYGYTF
DNA: TGTGCCAGCAGTGTCTTCGGGGGTTTGTATGGCTACACCTTC

D: TRBD1
J: TRBJ1-2
size: .
V: TRBV27
CDR3: CASSLTGEYGYTF
DNA: TGTGCCAGCAGTTTAACAGGGGAATATGGCTACACCTTC

D: .
J: TRBJ1-1
size: .
V: TRBV23-1
CDR3: CASSPSQVVEAFF
DNA: TGCGCCAGCAGTCCATCTCAGGTAGTTGAAGCTTTCTTT

D: .
J: TRBJ2-2
size: .
V: TRBV28
CDR3: CASSWVRHGELFF
DNA: TGTGCCAGCAGTTGGGTTAGACACGGGGAGCTGTTTTTT

D: TRBD1
J: TRBJ2-7
size: .
V: TRBV18
CDR3: CASSYGTGEIYEQYF
DNA: TGTGCCAGCTCATATGGGACAGGCGAAATCTACGAGCAGTACTTC